These 18 T cell receptor beta chains share one sample of origin, sequenced in a study of cytomegalovirus exposure and HLA in healthy donors. Libraries were prepared by immunoSEQ multiplex PCR; TCRdb keeps only in-frame clonotypes and omits some of them. In the table there are 110,000 or so clones, about 90% of which are singletons. The sample consisted of PBMCs. The receptors come from a woman in her late teens or twenties in good health and CMV-seronegative.

The rearrangement uses TRBV30 and TRBJ1-2, with a tentative D call TRBD1 (5 bases). The germline V and J ends were trimmed by 1 base and 7 bases, with 7 bases remaining between them. The CDR3 runs 11 residues. CDR1 is GTSNPN, CDR2 SVGIG, per germline (reference sequence). The CDR3 loop is CAWSEGSGYTF. Written as DNA, the CDR3 is TGTGCCTGGAGTGAGGGGTCTGGCTACACCTTC.

The chain is built from TRBV6-5 and TRBJ1-3, with a possible D match to TRBD1 (5 bases). The CDR3 consists of 13 residues. Germline-derived CDR1 and CDR2 are MNHEY and SVGAGI. The V end lost 5 bases, the J end lost 1 base, and 6 bases lay between the germline ends. The CDR3 DNA reads as TGTGCCAGCAGTGCAGGGTCTGGAAACACCATATATTTT. Encoded protein: CASSAGSGNTIYF.

CDR3 amino acids: CASSFRTSGSAYEQYF. DNA for the CDR3: TGCGCCAGCAGCTTCAGGACTAGCGGGAGCGCCTACGAGCAGTACTTC. This rearrangement joins TRBV5-1 to TRBJ2-7; the match to TRBD2 covers 13 bases. V shed 2 bases and J 2 bases; nucleotides not matched to a gene: 4. Per germline, CDR1 SGHRS and CDR2 YFSETQ. The CDR3 runs 16 residues.

The chain carries TRBV5-5 and TRBJ2-7, with D tentatively TRBD1 (6 bases). Between the trimmed V and J ends, which lost 2 bases and 2 bases, there was a span of 11 bases. The V gene's germline CDR1 is SGHKS and CDR2 YYEKEE (reference sequence). The CDR3 is 14 residues long. The chain's CDR3 is CASSFPGTPYEQYF. The CDR3 nucleotides read TGTGCCAGCAGCTTCCCCGGGACACCCTACGAGCAGTACTTC. The full variable domain, completed using reference TRBV5-5 and TRBJ2-7, is DAGVTQSPTHLIKTRGQQVTLRCSPISGHKSVSWYQQVLGQGPQFIFQYYEKEERGRGNFPDRFSARQFPNYSSELNVNALLLGDSALYLCASSFPGTPYEQYFGPGTRLTVT.

This CDR3 is CASSLSGPNEQFF. In nucleotides, the CDR3 is TGTGCCAGCAGTTTATCGGGTCCCAATGAGCAGTTCTTC. The chain joins TRBV28 to TRBJ2-1; the D is unclear. The CDR3 is made up of 13 amino acids. Germline values: CDR1 MDHEN, CDR2 SYDVKM. With 1 base removed from V and 6 bases from J, the gap between germline ends came to 7 bases.

The rearrangement joins TRBV7-9 to TRBJ2-5; D is unclear. The germline gives CDR1 SEHNR, CDR2 FQNEAQ (reference sequence). Between the trimmed V and J ends, which lost 5 bases and 5 bases, there was a span of 9 bases. CDR3 length: 12 amino acids. The CDR3 protein is CASSLHGETQYF. The CDR3 DNA follows: TGTGCCAGCAGCCTTCACGGGGAGACCCAGTACTTC.

The genes are TRBV5-1 and TRBJ2-2; D gene uncertain. This CDR3 is built from 13 residues. Germline CDR1 is SGHRS and CDR2 is YFSETQ. The V and J ends lost 0 bases and 7 bases respectively, with 7 bases between them. The CDR3 here is CASSLDRFGELFF. CDR3 coding DNA: TGCGCCAGCAGCTTGGATAGATTCGGGGAGCTGTTTTTT. Full variable domain (missing parts from reference TRBV5-1 and TRBJ2-2): KAGVTQTPRYLIKTRGQQVTLSCSPISGHRSVSWYQQTPGQGLQFLFEYFSETQRNKGNFPGRFSGRQFSNSRSEMNVSTLELGDSALYLCASSLDRFGELFFGEGSRLTVL.

This chain joins TRBV23-1 and TRBJ2-3; 11 nucleotides line up with TRBD2. TRBV23-1 is an ORF; its function is uncertain. The CDR3 covers 18 residues. V lost 3 bases and J lost 4; bases outside the gene matches: 12. CDR3 region: CASSQWTSGLEVPDTQYF. The CDR3 bases are TGCGCCAGCAGTCAGTGGACTAGCGGGTTGGAGGTCCCAGATACGCAGTATTTT.

The V gene is TRBV30, the J gene TRBJ2-5; possibly TRBD1 for D (5 bases). Germline lookup yields CDR1 GTSNPN and CDR2 SVGIG (reference sequence). The ends were cut back, 5 bases at V and 4 bases at J, with 17 bases in the middle. CDR3 size: 14 residues. The CDR3 bases are TGTGCCTGGTTCAAGGGGTTTTATGGAGAGACCCAGTACTTC. This sequence encodes CAWFKGFYGETQYF.

The V call is TRBV4-2, the J call TRBJ2-7, with 11 bases identical to TRBD2. The V gene's germline CDR1 is LGHNA and CDR2 YNFKEQ. The J segment lost 6 bases and the V segment lost 0 bases, leaving 13 bases of the junction unmatched. This CDR3 has 18 residues. The CDR3 DNA sequence: TGTGCCAGCAGCCAAGATGCGACTAGCGGGATTGGAGCCTTCGAGCAGTACTTC. This sequence encodes CASSQDATSGIGAFEQYF.

This clone was seen only once. The chain links TRBV13 to TRBJ2-3, with D uncertain. From germline, CDR1 is PRHDT and CDR2 FYEKMQ (reference sequence). This CDR3 spans 14 amino acids. The V end was cut by 3 bases, the J end by 5 bases, with 12 bases between. CDR3 nucleotide sequence: TGTGCCAGCAGCTTTCCCCCGCACGGAGATACGCAGTATTTT. Amino acids: CASSFPPHGDTQYF.

The V call is TRBV7-3, the J call TRBJ2-2, with D perhaps TRBD2 (5 bases). Germline V CDR1 and CDR2: SGHTA, FQGTGA. The V end lost 5 bases, the J end lost 4 bases, and 14 bases lay between the germline ends. This CDR3 region has 15 residues. DNA for the CDR3: TGTGCCAGCAGCGCCCTAGTAGCGCGCACCGGGGAGCTGTTTTTT. It translates to CASSALVARTGELFF.

CDR3 protein: CASSFFQMNTEAFF. The CDR3 region has the DNA TGCGCCAGCAGCTTTTTCCAGATGAACACTGAAGCTTTCTTT. The genes are TRBV5-1 and TRBJ1-1; the D is unclear. The CDR3 totals 14 residues. The germline V gene has CDR1 SGHRS and CDR2 YFSETQ. Trimming removed 2 bases from V and 0 bases from J, with 8 bases in between.

The chain has TRBV7-6 and TRBJ1-5, with 7 positions matching TRBD1. The germline CDR1 and CDR2 sequences are SGHVS and FNYEAQ. V shed 2 bases and J 2 bases; nucleotides not matched to a gene: 0. This CDR3 has 14 residues. Written as DNA, the CDR3 is TGTGCCAGCAGCTTAACAGGGGGCAATCAGCCCCAGCATTTT. It is translated as CASSLTGGNQPQHF.

In its sample, this clone was seen a few times. V usage is TRBV25-1 and J usage is TRBJ2-1; TRBD2 might be the D (5 bases). V gave up 2 bases and J gave up 8 bases, with 16 bases separating them. Germline V CDR1 and CDR2: MGHDK, SYGVNS. The CDR3 totals 15 residues. This CDR3 is CASSESGNPTYEQFF. The CDR3 bases are TGTGCCAGCAGTGAAAGCGGAAATCCCACTTATGAGCAGTTCTTC.

The genes are TRBV6-6 and TRBJ2-2, with TRBD2 as a possible D gene (5 bases). This CDR3 contains 14 residues. V was cut by 2 bases and J by 4 bases, with 8 bases left in between. Per germline, CDR1 MNHNY and CDR2 SVGAGI (reference sequence). The CDR3 coding sequence is TGTGCCAGCAGTTACGTAAGCGGCACCGGGGAGCTGTTTTTT. Its translation: CASSYVSGTGELFF.

The gene calls are TRBV10-1 and TRBJ1-5; D gene ambiguous. Germline V gene lookup returns CDR1 WNHNN and CDR2 SYGVQD (reference sequence). Trimming shortened V by 6 bases and J by 0 bases, and 12 bases separated the two germline ends. This CDR3 has 15 amino acids. The CDR3 DNA reads TGCGCCAGCAGGGCAACAGCCTATAGCAATCAGCCCCAGCATTTT. The encoded protein is CASRATAYSNQPQHF.

This clone has only one observation. The V call is TRBV9, the J call TRBJ1-2, with 10 bases fitting TRBD1. CDR3 length: 13 residues. The germline V gene has CDR1 SGDLS and CDR2 YYNGEE. V shed 4 bases and J 7 bases; nucleotides not matched to a gene: 4. In DNA, the CDR3 is TGTGCCAGCAGCAGCGGACAGGGGGGTGGCTACACCTTC. Its translation: CASSSGQGGGYTF.